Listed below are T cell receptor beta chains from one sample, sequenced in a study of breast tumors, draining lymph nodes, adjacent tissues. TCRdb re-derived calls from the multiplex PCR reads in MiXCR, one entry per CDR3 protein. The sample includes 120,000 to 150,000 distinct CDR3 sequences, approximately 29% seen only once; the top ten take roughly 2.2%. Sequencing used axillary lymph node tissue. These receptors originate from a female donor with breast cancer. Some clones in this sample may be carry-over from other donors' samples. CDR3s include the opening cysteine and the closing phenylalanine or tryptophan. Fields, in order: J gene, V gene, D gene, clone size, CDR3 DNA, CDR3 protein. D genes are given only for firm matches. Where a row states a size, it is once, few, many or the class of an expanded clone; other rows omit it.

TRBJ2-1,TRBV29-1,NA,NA,TGCAGCGTTGTCGGTTCCTACAATGAGCAGTTCTTC,CSVVGSYNEQFF
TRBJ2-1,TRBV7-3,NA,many,TGTGCCAGCAGCCCTAAGGCCGCAAGCTCCTACAATGAGCAGTTCTTC,CASSPKAASSYNEQFF
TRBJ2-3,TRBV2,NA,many,TGTGCCGGGACCTCAGTTGATACGCAGTATTTT,CAGTSVDTQYF
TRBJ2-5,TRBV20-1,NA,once,TGCAGTGCTAGAGATGTCAGCAGGCTCAATCAGCCCCAGTACTTC,CSARDVSRLNQPQYF
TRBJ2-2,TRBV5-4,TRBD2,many,TGTGCCAGCAGCCTGGACCGACGGGGGGGGTATAGCGGGGAGCTGTTTTTT,CASSLDRRGGYSGELFF
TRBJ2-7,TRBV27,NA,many,TGTGCCAGCAGAGGGCAGGGTGAGTACGAGCAGTACTTC,CASRGQGEYEQYF
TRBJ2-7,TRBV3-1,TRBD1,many,TGTGCCAGCAGCCAAGATATAGGACAGGGACTGAACTTC,CASSQDIGQGLNF
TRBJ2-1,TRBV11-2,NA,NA,TGTGCCAGCAGCTTGGGGGACTCATTCAATGAGCAGTTCTTC,CASSLGDSFNEQFF
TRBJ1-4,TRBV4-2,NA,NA,TGTGCCAGCAGCCAAGACCGGGGTGAAAAACTGTTTTTT,CASSQDRGEKLFF
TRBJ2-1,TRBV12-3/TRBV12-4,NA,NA,TGTGCCAGCAGCTCTCCAGGAAAGGGGGCCTACAATGAGCAGTTCTTC,CASSSPGKGAYNEQFF
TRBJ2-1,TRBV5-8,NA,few,TGTGCCAGCAGCCATCAAAGACCTGGAGTACGCAATGAGCAGTTCTTC,CASSHQRPGVRNEQFF
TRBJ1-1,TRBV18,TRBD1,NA,TGTGCCAGCTCACCCGACAGGGAAACTGAAGCTTTCTTT,CASSPDRETEAFF
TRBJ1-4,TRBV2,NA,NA,TGTGCCAGCAGGGGACCGGCGAATTTAGGTGAAAAACTGTTTTTT,CASRGPANLGEKLFF
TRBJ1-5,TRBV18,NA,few,TGTGCCAGCTCACCACTTAGTATTGGCAGGGCGCAGCCCCAGCATTTT,CASSPLSIGRAQPQHF
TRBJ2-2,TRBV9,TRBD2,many,TGTGCCAGCAGCGTAGAGGATGGGCTAGCGGGGGCGACCACCGGGGAGCTGTTTTTT,CASSVEDGLAGATTGELFF
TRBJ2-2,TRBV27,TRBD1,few,TGTGCCAGCACCCGACAGGGGGGGGTCCGGGGCGGGGAGCTGTTTTTT,CASTRQGGVRGGELFF
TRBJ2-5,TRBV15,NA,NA,TGTGCCACCAGCAGAGAGATGGCAGGTCAAGAGACCCAGTACTTC,CATSREMAGQETQYF
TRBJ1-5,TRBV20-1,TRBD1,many,TGCAGTGCTAACAGGGGGTTTAGCAATCAGCCCCAGCATTTT,CSANRGFSNQPQHF
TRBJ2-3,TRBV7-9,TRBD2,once,TGTGCCAGCAGCCCGGGACTAGCGGGGGGGCGGGGAGATACGCAGTATTTT,CASSPGLAGGRGDTQYF
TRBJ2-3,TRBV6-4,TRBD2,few,TGTGCCAGCAGTGACTCGATTACCGTTTTGCGCGGGGGGTCCGGCACAGATACGCAGTATTTT,CASSDSITVLRGGSGTDTQYF
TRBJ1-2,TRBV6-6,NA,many,TGTGCCAGCAGTCAGACCAATGCAAGGGGCGGCTACACCTTC,CASSQTNARGGYTF
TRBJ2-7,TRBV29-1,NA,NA,TGCAGCGTTGAGGAGGGGCCCTACGAGCAGTACTTC,CSVEEGPYEQYF
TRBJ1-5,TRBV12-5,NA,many,TGTGCTAGTGGTCCGGACTCACGACTCCATCAGCCCCAGCATTTT,CASGPDSRLHQPQHF
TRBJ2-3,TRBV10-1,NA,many,TGCGCCAGCAGTGAGTGGGCCACCCGCACAGATACGCAGTATTTT,CASSEWATRTDTQYF
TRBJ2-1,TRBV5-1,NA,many,TGCGCCAGCAGCCGGGGGGCCGGGACTCAGACCAATGAGCAGTTCTTC,CASSRGAGTQTNEQFF
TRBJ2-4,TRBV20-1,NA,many,TGCAGTGTCAGAAGAACGGGGGAGATAAACATTCAGTACTTC,CSVRRTGEINIQYF
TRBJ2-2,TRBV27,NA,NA,TGTGCCAGCAGTTTAGGAGACAGAACTATCGGGGAGCTGTTTTTT,CASSLGDRTIGELFF
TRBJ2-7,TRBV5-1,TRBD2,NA,TGCGCCAGCAGCTTAACGGCGGGGGAGGTCGAGCAGTACTTC,CASSLTAGEVEQYF
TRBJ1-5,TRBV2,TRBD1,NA,TGTGCCAGCGGAACAGGGGGCCCCTCTAGCAATCAGCCCCAGCATTTT,CASGTGGPSSNQPQHF
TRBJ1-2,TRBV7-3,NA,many,TGTGCCAGCAGCTTAAGTCCGGACTATGGCTACACCTTC,CASSLSPDYGYTF
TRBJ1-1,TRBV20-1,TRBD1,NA,TGCAGTGCTAGAGACAGGGGGCGTACTGAAGCTTTCTTT,CSARDRGRTEAFF
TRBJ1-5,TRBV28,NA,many,TGTGCCAGCAGTTTCCATCCCGGCCCCGCGCATTTT,CASSFHPGPAHF
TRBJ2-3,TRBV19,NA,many,TGTGCCAGTAGTATAGACCAGGAACAGCTGTCCACAGATACGCAGTATTTT,CASSIDQEQLSTDTQYF
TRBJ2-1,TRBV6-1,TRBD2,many,TGTGCCAGCAGTGAATGGCGGGGGGCCGACAATGAGCAGTTCTTC,CASSEWRGADNEQFF
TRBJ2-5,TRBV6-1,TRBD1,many,TGTGCCAGCAGTCCCCCCAACCCGGGACAGAGGGAGACCCAGTACTTC,CASSPPNPGQRETQYF
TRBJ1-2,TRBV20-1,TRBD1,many,TGCAGTGCAACGGGACAGGGGATCAACTATGGCTACACCTTC,CSATGQGINYGYTF
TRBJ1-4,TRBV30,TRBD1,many,TGTGCCTGGAATCCGGACAGGGGCGTTGAAAAACTGTTTTTT,CAWNPDRGVEKLFF
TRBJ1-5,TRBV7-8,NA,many,TGTGCCAGCAGCTTATCTGGGGCGGCGGATCAGCCCCAGCATTTT,CASSLSGAADQPQHF
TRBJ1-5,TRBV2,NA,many,TGTGCCAGCGTGTCAGCGGGACCCGACCAGCCCCAGCATTTT,CASVSAGPDQPQHF
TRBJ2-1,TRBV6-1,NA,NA,TGTGCCAGCAGTGATCAAGATGAGCAGTTCTTC,CASSDQDEQFF
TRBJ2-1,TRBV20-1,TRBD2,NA,TGCAGTGCTCCTCGGTCACTAGCGGGGGGGCCAAATGAGCAGTTCTTC,CSAPRSLAGGPNEQFF
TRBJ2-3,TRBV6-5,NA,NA,TGCGCCAGCAGGCGGGGCGGCACAGATACGCAGTATTTT,CASRRGGTDTQYF
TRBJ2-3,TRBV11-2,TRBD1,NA,TGTGCCAGCAGCTTAGTGGACAGGGGCGAGCAGTATTTT,CASSLVDRGEQYF
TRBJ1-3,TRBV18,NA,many,TGTGCCAGCTCACCACCGGGCGTTAGTGGAAACACCATATATTTT,CASSPPGVSGNTIYF
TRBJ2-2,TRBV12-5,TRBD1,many,TGTGCTAGTGGTTTGCTATCGACAGGGGATAACACCGGGGAGCTGTTTTTT,CASGLLSTGDNTGELFF
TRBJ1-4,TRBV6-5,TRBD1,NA,TGTGCCAGCAGTCAGGGGGGGAATGAAAAACTGTTTTTT,CASSQGGNEKLFF
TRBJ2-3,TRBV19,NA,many,TGTGCCAGTAGTATAGAACTCCCAGGGAATACGCAGTATTTT,CASSIELPGNTQYF
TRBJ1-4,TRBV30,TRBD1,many,TGTGCCTGGTCGGTACAGGGGGCGGATGAAAAACTGTTTTTT,CAWSVQGADEKLFF
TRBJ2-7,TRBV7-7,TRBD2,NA,TGTGCTAGGACTAGCGGGGGGGCTCGCACCTACGAGCAGTACTTC,CARTSGGARTYEQYF